This TCR beta chain comes out of a study of blood T cell repertoires in COVID-19. Study overall: Spain, Italy and the United States supplied samples that represented acute and convalescent COVID-19. Sources were T cells, B-cell-depleted T cells, or PBMCs; the material itself was cDNA or gDNA.

Trimming pared 3 bases from V and 1 base from J, leaving 11 bases between. Per the germline V gene, CDR1 is SGHRS and CDR2 is YFSETQ. The CDR3 totals 14 residues. Per the original data handling: Estimated nucleated cell counts came from reference gene primer amplification. The repertoire was sequenced with immunoSEQ multiplex PCR; TCRdb's copy has only in-frame clones and lacks some. V and J calls and clone size are those listed in that table; D and trimming were worked out from the DNA. The table includes 150,000 to 180,000 clones, under 85% detected once. The sequence was collected from a woman older than 75 with acute or convalescent COVID-19. The chain carries TRBV5-1 and TRBJ2-7, with a possible D match to TRBD2 (6 bases). The sample consisted of peripheral blood. The CDR3 here is CASSSGTPSYEQYF. The CDR3 DNA reads as TGCGCCAGCAGCTCCGGGACTCCATCCTACGAGCAGTACTTC.